This T cell receptor (beta chain) was captured in a study of regulatory T cells in long-lasting Graves disease. Study-level findings and limits: Lower TCR diversity characterized persistent Graves' patients relative to newly diagnosed patients.

To make TCR beta libraries, researchers used iRepertoire HTBI primers and Arm-PCR of CDR3 regions. MiXCR, applied by TCRdb to the multiplex PCR reads, yields one record per CDR3 protein. The sample lists some 370,000 distinct CDR3 sequences; less than 25% were seen once. Worth noting for this clonotype: What it binds is unknown.

Germline V gives CDR1 SGHTA, CDR2 FQGNSA. The trim removed 2 bases at V and 5 bases at J, leaving 3 bases unmatched. There are 14 residues in the CDR3. Time point of the sample: persistent/refractory GD, antithyroid drugs over 5 years with positive TRAb. RNA extracted from PBMCs served as the sequencing template. Staff took around 9 milliliters of peripheral blood and put it into EDTA tubes. This sequence was found in a female donor with Graves disease. This sample comprised peripheral blood mononuclear cells (PBMCs), obtained when the disease was refractory, from a patient treated with antithyroid drugs. V usage is TRBV7-2 and J usage is TRBJ2-3, with 8 nucleotides matching TRBD2. The DNA of the CDR3 is TGTGCCAGCAGCTTAAGTCTAGCGGGAGATACGCAGTATTTT. As protein: CASSLSLAGDTQYF.